The 20 T cell receptor beta chains below come from one sample, sequenced in a study of neurological immune-mediated disorders. This sample's time point: longitudinal time-point 1 (baseline). TCRdb itself ran the 5' RACE reads through MiXCR, one entry per CDR3 protein. The sample lists 60,000 to 90,000 distinct CDR3 sequences; roughly a tenth were seen once. Material: PBMCs. Receptor source: a man aged 25-45 years in good health.

There are many counts of this clonotype. V and J are TRBV20-1 and TRBJ1-2; 8 nucleotides line up with TRBD1. Germline CDR1 reads DFQATT; CDR2 reads SNEGSKA (reference sequence). The CDR3 spans 15 residues. Trimming cost V 6 bases and J 4 bases; bases outside gene matches: 13. The CDR3 DNA sequence: TGCAGTGCCCCATTTACAGGGGGGACAACCTATGGCTACACCTTC. Protein: CSAPFTGGTTYGYTF.

This clonotype showed up many times. The chain's CDR3 is CASSRTGAQETQYF. CDR3 nucleotides: TGCGCCAGCAGCCGGACAGGGGCGCAAGAGACCCAGTACTTC. The V and J genes are TRBV5-1 and TRBJ2-5; 9 nucleotides agree with TRBD1. This CDR3 has 14 amino acids. V lost 4 bases, J lost 2 bases, and 3 bases stayed unmatched. Per germline, CDR1 SGHRS and CDR2 YFSETQ.

This clonotype was counted ten times or more. The rearrangement uses TRBV7-3 and TRBJ2-5; the D gene could be TRBD1 or TRBD2 (6 bases each). CDR3 length equals 15 residues. Looked up from germline, CDR1 is SGHTA and CDR2 is FQGTGA. The germline V and J ends were trimmed by 2 bases and 2 bases, with 12 bases remaining between them. In nucleotides, the CDR3 is TGTGCCAGCAGCTTATTGGGGGGCCCGCAAGAGACCCAGTACTTC. This translates into CASSLLGGPQETQYF.

At least ten counts were recorded for this clonotype. The chain carries TRBV18 and TRBJ2-5, with 9 nucleotides matching TRBD1. Germline V CDR1 and CDR2: KGHSH, LQKENI. V lost 2 bases and J lost 5; bases outside the gene matches: 6. The CDR3 runs to 15 residues. DNA for the CDR3: TGTGCCAGCTCACCAACACAGGGGGCAAGGGAGACCCAGTACTTC. Protein: CASSPTQGARETQYF.

This clonotype occurred many times. The J gene is TRBJ2-5, the V gene TRBV20-1, with D perhaps given as TRBD1 or TRBD2 (6 bases each). Trimming removed 6 bases from V and 2 bases from J, with 13 bases in between. Germline CDR1 reads DFQATT; CDR2 reads SNEGSKA (reference sequence). The CDR3 contains 13 residues. CDR3 DNA: TGCAGTGCAGCTAGGGGGGATCAAGAGACCCAGTACTTC. Protein sequence: CSAARGDQETQYF.

The sample holds many counts of this clonotype. The gene calls are TRBV5-1 and TRBJ2-2; D is unclear. The V end lost 6 bases, the J end lost 2 bases, and 8 bases lay between the germline ends. Germline V CDR1 and CDR2: SGHRS, YFSETQ. This CDR3 region has 13 residues. CDR3 loop: CASKNTNTGELFF. The DNA for the CDR3 is TGCGCCAGCAAGAATACTAACACCGGGGAGCTGTTTTTT. Variable domain in full (rest from reference TRBV5-1 and TRBJ2-2): KAGVTQTPRYLIKTRGQQVTLSCSPISGHRSVSWYQQTPGQGLQFLFEYFSETQRNKGNFPGRFSGRQFSNSRSEMNVSTLELGDSALYLCASKNTNTGELFFGEGSRLTVL.

This clonotype has a count of ten or more. The chain carries TRBV29-1 and TRBJ2-7; 8 bases are a match to TRBD2. Germline-derived CDR1 and CDR2 are SQVTM and ANQGSEA. V trimming: 7 bases; J trimming: 2 bases; junction bases outside the gene matches: 7. The CDR3 totals 13 residues. CDR3 region: CSAGTGGPYEQYF. The CDR3, as DNA: TGCAGCGCTGGGACGGGGGGGCCCTACGAGCAGTACTTC.

This clonotype was detected ten times or more. The chain has TRBV28 and TRBJ1-5; no firm D call. The CDR3 has 16 amino acids. Trimming took 3 bases from V and 4 from J, leaving 16 bases between them. Germline-derived CDR1 and CDR2 are MDHEN and SYDVKM. DNA for the CDR3: TGTGCCAGCAGTTTCCCCCCGGGAGGGAGTAATCAGCCCCAGCATTTT. It yields the protein CASSFPPGGSNQPQHF. Looking up the rest from reference TRBV28 and TRBJ1-5 gives the full variable domain: DVKVTQSSRYLVKRTGEKVFLECVQDMDHENMFWYRQDPGLGLRLIYFSYDVKMKEKGDIPEGYSVSREKKERFSLILESASTNQTSMYLCASSFPPGGSNQPQHFGDGTRLSIL.

This chain uses TRBV3-1 with TRBJ2-3; D perhaps matches TRBD2 (6 bases). Trimming took off 4 bases at V and 2 bases at J, with 13 bases between the two ends. CDR3 length: 15 amino acids. The germline V gene has CDR1 LGHDT and CDR2 YNNKEL (reference sequence). Written as DNA, the CDR3 is TGTGCCAGCAGCCCCTGGAGGGCAGCCACAGATACGCAGTATTTT. It translates to CASSPWRAATDTQYF.

At least ten counts were recorded for this clonotype. The CDR3 nucleotides are TGTGCCAGCAGCCGCCTCCAAGGTTACACCTTC. Protein product: CASSRLQGYTF. The chain carries TRBV12-3 or TRBV12-4 and TRBJ1-2; unclear D gene. The CDR3 has 11 amino acids. The V end was cut by 6 bases, the J end by 11 bases, with 13 bases between.

The table lists this clonotype with a few counts. The V gene is TRBV2, the J gene TRBJ2-4; D ambiguous. The CDR3 has 16 residues. Germline CDR1 SNHLY, CDR2 FYNNEI. Trimming shortened V by 1 base and J by 0 bases, and 10 bases separated the two germline ends. As DNA, the CDR3 is TGTGCCAGCAGTGAAGAATGGTCCCTAGCCAAAAACATTCAGTACTTC. Its translation: CASSEEWSLAKNIQYF.

This clonotype was seen ten or more times. This chain links TRBV3-1 with TRBJ2-5; D call uncertain. V lost 2 bases, J lost 1 base, and 5 bases lay in between. This CDR3 region has 13 residues. From germline, CDR1 is LGHDT and CDR2 YNNKEL (reference sequence). CDR3: CASSQLRQETQYF. CDR3 DNA: TGTGCCAGCAGCCAACTTCGCCAAGAGACCCAGTACTTC.

V and J are TRBV18 and TRBJ1-2; D gene unclear. Trimming took off 4 bases at V and 3 bases at J, with 12 bases between the two ends. Germline CDR1 reads KGHSH; CDR2 reads LQKENI. The CDR3 runs 14 residues. The CDR3: CASSQNRAYYGYTF. The CDR3 DNA is TGTGCCAGCTCACAGAACCGGGCCTACTATGGCTACACCTTC.

J is TRBJ2-1 and V is TRBV7-8; D uncertain. V lost 8 bases and J 2 bases, leaving 10 bases between the germline ends. The CDR3 is 13 amino acids. Looked up from germline, CDR1 is SGHVS and CDR2 is FQNEAQ. CDR3 sequence: CASQQETYNEQFF. CDR3 DNA sequence: TGTGCCAGCCAGCAGGAAACCTACAATGAGCAGTTCTTC.

To note about this clonotype: Because the CDR3's place on the DNA is in doubt, the DNA is left out and the CDR3 is given as listed by TCRdb. The chain carries TRBV5-6 and TRBJ2-1; TRBD1, the table's D call, was not compared with the DNA. The CDR3 is 22 amino acids in total, end residues counted. Germline V CDR1 and CDR2: SGHDT, YYEEEE. This CDR3 is CASSFYICSARDPGPGGSEQFF.

The sample holds many counts of this clonotype. The chain is built from TRBV27 and TRBJ2-7; D not certain. The CDR3 is 13 residues long. Germline loops: CDR1 MNHEY, CDR2 SMNVEV (reference sequence). V was trimmed by 6 bases and J by 1 base, leaving 10 bases between them. CDR3 in amino acids: CASSVAYSYEQYF. The CDR3 bases are TGTGCCAGCAGCGTGGCCTATTCCTACGAGCAGTACTTC.

On this clonotype itself: A junction end diverges from the germline sequence, so it may reflect a read error. V and J are TRBV12-3 or TRBV12-4 and TRBJ2-1, with a tentative D call TRBD1 (7 bases). This CDR3 has 16 amino acids. The CDR3 coding sequence is TGCGCCAGAATTTTTGGAGGGGGCCTCACGGGCAATGAGCAGTTCTTC. Protein product: CARIFGGGLTGNEQFF.

About this clonotype itself: A much larger clone differs by one base, so this may be a read error. The genes are TRBV20-1 and TRBJ2-7; the match to TRBD2 covers 8 bases. The ends lost 1 base at V and 5 bases at J; junction bases unmatched: 7. CDR3 size: 14 residues. CDR1 and CDR2 (germline): DFQATT, SNEGSKA (reference sequence). The DNA of the CDR3 is TGCAGTGCTAGAGGACTATCGGGAGGGGACGAGCAGTACTTC. Its translation is CSARGLSGGDEQYF.

In this sample, this clonotype turned up many times. The chain carries TRBV11-2 and TRBJ1-1; no firm D call. The CDR3 has 12 amino acids. V was cut by 3 bases and J by 1 base, with 3 bases left in between. The germline gives CDR1 SGHAT, CDR2 FQNNGV. This CDR3 is CASSFPNTEAFF. CDR3 DNA: TGTGCCAGCAGCTTCCCGAACACTGAAGCTTTCTTT.

This clonotype showed up many times. The chain carries TRBV29-1 and TRBJ1-2, with D maybe TRBD1 (6 bases). Per germline, CDR1 SQVTM and CDR2 ANQGSEA. The CDR3 has 14 residues. V lost 4 bases to trimming and J lost 6 bases, with 18 bases between them. CDR3 nucleotide sequence: TGCAGCGTTGTACCGGACAGATTTACCGATGGCTACACCTTC. Encoded protein: CSVVPDRFTDGYTF.